What follows are 3 T cell receptor beta chains derived from one specimen sequenced in a study of response to subunit inactivated influenza vaccine. TCRdb passed the RT-PCR reads through MiXCR, listing each CDR3 protein once. Of more than 400,000 distinct CDR3 sequences in the sample, roughly 9.7% were seen once. Sequences were derived from PBMCs from blood, sampled around seven weeks after vaccination. The receptors come from a man aged 45-65 years who received an inactivated influenza vaccine.

The table lists this clonotype with many counts. This chain joins TRBV29-1 and TRBJ2-5; no definite D call. V was clipped by 4 bases and J by 5 bases, with 11 bases between them. Germline V gene sequence: CDR1 SQVTM, CDR2 ANQGSEA. The CDR3 length is 12 residues. The CDR3 region is CSVGNGPETQYF. The CDR3, as DNA: TGCAGCGTTGGTAACGGTCCGGAGACCCAGTACTTC.

In this sample, this clonotype turned up many times. This rearrangement joins TRBV29-1 to TRBJ2-1; possibly TRBD2 for D (6 bases). V lost 4 bases and J 7 bases, leaving 14 bases between the germline ends. CDR1 is SQVTM, CDR2 ANQGSEA, per germline. The CDR3 has 13 amino acids. For the CDR3, the DNA is TGCAGCGTTGTCTTCCTAGCGACGAATGAGCAGTTCTTC. It specifies CSVVFLATNEQFF.

This clonotype was counted between two and nine times. CDR3 bases: TGCAGTGCTAGATTTTACGGGGGTGAGCAGTTCTTC. Protein sequence: CSARFYGGEQFF. The chain has TRBV20-1 and TRBJ2-1; a weak D match, TRBD2 (6 bases). The CDR3 is 12 residues long. With 2 bases removed from V and 9 bases from J, the gap between germline ends came to 11 bases. The germline gives CDR1 DFQATT, CDR2 SNEGSKA (reference sequence).